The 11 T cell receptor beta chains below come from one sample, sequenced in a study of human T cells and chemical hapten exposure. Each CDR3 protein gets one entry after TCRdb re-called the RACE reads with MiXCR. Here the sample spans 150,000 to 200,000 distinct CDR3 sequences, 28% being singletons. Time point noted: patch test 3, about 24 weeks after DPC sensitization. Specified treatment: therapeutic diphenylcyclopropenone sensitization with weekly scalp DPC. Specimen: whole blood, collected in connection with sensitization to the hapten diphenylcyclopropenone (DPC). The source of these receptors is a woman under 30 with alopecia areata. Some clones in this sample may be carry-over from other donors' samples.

The DNA for the CDR3 is TGTGCCAGCAGCCAAGATTCAGTCAGGGTGACGGGCGAGCAGTACTTC. It is translated as CASSQDSVRVTGEQYF. The J gene is TRBJ2-7, the V gene TRBV3-1, with TRBD1 as a possible D gene (5 bases). The CDR3 extends over 16 amino acids. The germline V gene encodes CDR1 LGHDT and CDR2 YNNKEL (reference sequence). V was cut by 0 bases and J by 6 bases, with 18 bases left in between.

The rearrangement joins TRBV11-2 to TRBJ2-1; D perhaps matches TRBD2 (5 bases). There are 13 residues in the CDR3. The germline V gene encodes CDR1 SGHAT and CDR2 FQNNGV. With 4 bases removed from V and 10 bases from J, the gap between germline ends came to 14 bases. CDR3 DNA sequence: TGTGCCAGCAGCTCCTCTACTAGAAAAGAGCAGTTCTTC. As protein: CASSSSTRKEQFF.

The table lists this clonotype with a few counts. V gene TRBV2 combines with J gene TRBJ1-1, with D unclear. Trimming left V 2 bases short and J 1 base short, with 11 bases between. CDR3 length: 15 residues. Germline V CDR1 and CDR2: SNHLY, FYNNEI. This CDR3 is CASSERSRGNTEAFF. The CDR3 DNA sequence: TGTGCCAGCAGTGAAAGATCAAGAGGGAACACTGAAGCTTTCTTT.

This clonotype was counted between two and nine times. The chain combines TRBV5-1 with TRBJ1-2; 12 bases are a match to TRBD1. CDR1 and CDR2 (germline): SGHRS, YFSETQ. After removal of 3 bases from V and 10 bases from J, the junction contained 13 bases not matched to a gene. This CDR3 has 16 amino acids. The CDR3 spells CASSSGTGGVYHDYTF. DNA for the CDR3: TGCGCCAGCAGCTCCGGGACAGGGGGCGTATATCATGACTACACCTTC.

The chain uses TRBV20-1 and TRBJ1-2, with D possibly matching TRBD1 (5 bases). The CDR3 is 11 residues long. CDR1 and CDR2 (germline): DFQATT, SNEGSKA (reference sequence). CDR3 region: CSLGENYGYTF. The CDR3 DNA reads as TGCAGCCTAGGGGAAAACTATGGCTACACCTTC.

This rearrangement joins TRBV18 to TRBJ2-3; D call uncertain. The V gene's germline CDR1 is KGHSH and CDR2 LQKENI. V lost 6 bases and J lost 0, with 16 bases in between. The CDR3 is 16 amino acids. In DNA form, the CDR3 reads TGTGCCAGCTCCCCAATCCTCTTGGCTAGCACAGATACGCAGTATTTT. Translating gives CASSPILLASTDTQYF.

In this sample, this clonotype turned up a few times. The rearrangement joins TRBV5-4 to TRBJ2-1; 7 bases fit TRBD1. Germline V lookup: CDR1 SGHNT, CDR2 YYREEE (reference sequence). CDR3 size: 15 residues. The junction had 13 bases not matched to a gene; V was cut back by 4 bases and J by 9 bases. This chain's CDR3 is CASSLRQGWYTEQFF. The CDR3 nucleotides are TGTGCCAGCAGCCTCCGACAGGGTTGGTATACTGAGCAGTTCTTC.

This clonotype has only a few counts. In nucleotides, the CDR3 is TGCGCCAGCAGCTCTCTTAGAGTAGATACGCAGTATTTT. As protein: CASSSLRVDTQYF. J is TRBJ2-3 and V is TRBV5-1; D gene unclear. Trimming pared 3 bases from V and 5 bases from J, leaving 10 bases between. Germline CDR1 is SGHRS and CDR2 is YFSETQ. The CDR3 sequence is 13 residues long.

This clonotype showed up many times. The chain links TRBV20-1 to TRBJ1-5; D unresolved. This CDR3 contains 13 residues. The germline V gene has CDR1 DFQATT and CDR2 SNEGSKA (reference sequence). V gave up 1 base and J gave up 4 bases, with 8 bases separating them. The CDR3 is CSARVSENQPQHF. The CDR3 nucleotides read TGCAGTGCTAGAGTTTCTGAGAATCAGCCCCAGCATTTT.

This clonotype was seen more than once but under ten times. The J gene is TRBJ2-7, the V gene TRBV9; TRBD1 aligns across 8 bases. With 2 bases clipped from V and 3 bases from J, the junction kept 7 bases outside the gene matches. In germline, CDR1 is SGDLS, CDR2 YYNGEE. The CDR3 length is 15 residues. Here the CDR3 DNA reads TGTGCCAGCAGCGTCTCAGGGGGCCCATACTACGAGCAGTACTTC. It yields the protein CASSVSGGPYYEQYF. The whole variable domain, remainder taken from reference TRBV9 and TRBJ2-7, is DSGVTQTPKHLITATGQRVTLRCSPRSGDLSVYWYQQSLDQGLQFLIQYYNGEERAKGNILERFSAQQFPDLHSELNLSSLELGDSALYFCASSVSGGPYYEQYFGPGTRLTVT.

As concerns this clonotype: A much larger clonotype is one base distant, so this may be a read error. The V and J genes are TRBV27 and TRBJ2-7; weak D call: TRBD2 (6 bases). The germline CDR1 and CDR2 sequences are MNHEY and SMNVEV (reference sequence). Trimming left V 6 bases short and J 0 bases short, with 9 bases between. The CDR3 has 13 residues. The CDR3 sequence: CASRPGGSYEQYF. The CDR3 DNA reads TGTGCCAGCAGACCCGGGGGCTCCTACGAGCAGTACTTC.